These 13 T cell receptor beta chains were all obtained from the same sample, sequenced in a study of control samples from healthy donors and cancer patients. Clones were sequenced by immunoSEQ multiplex PCR, and TCRdb holds only the in-frame ones, with some missing. Of roughly 80,000 clones detected, roughly 84% appear once; the ten largest clones hold around 5.7%. The specimen was blood. These receptors originate from a woman between 50 and 59 years old in good health.

The rearrangement uses TRBV29-1 and TRBJ2-5; TRBD2 is a possible D gene (6 bases). V gave up 4 bases and J gave up 2 bases, with 14 bases separating them. This CDR3 spans 14 amino acids. Germline loops: CDR1 SQVTM, CDR2 ANQGSEA. The CDR3: CSVAVGGYQETQYF. DNA for the CDR3: TGCAGCGTTGCGGTTGGGGGGTATCAAGAGACCCAGTACTTC. The whole variable domain, remainder taken from reference TRBV29-1 and TRBJ2-5, is SAVISQKPSRDICQRGTSLTIQCQVDSQVTMMFWYRQQPGQSLTLIATANQGSEATYESGFVIDKFPISRPNLTFSTLTVSNMSPEDSSIYLCSVAVGGYQETQYFGPGTRLLVL.

The chain carries TRBV19 and TRBJ1-6; D not resolved. V lost 7 bases and J lost 5, with 6 bases in between. The CDR3 totals 12 residues. Germline CDR1 LNHDA, CDR2 SQIVND (reference sequence). The CDR3 DNA reads as TGTGCCAGTACCCAGAATAATTCACCCCTCCACTTT. Its translation: CASTQNNSPLHF.

In DNA form, the CDR3 reads TGTGCCAGCAGCCCACCCGGGCGGAACACTGAAGCTTTCTTT. Its protein product is CASSPPGRNTEAFF. This sequence joins TRBV7-9 and TRBJ1-1; D is undetermined. The CDR3 contains 14 residues. Germline V gene sequence: CDR1 SEHNR, CDR2 FQNEAQ (reference sequence). Trimming shortened V by 5 bases and J by 1 base, and 11 bases separated the two germline ends. Filled out from reference TRBV7-9 and TRBJ1-1, the complete variable domain reads DTGVSQNPRHKITKRGQNVTFRCDPISEHNRLYWYRQTLGQGPEFLTYFQNEAQLEKSRLLSDRFSAERPKGSFSTLEIQRTEQGDSAMYLCASSPPGRNTEAFFGQGTRLTVV.

The rearrangement joins TRBV10-1 to TRBJ2-2, with 8 nucleotides matching TRBD1. CDR1 and CDR2 from the germline V gene are WNHNN and SYGVQD (reference sequence). After removal of 10 bases from V and 6 bases from J, the junction contained 13 bases not matched to a gene. The CDR3 contains 15 residues. The CDR3 DNA sequence: TGCGCCACCCCATCCGACAGGGGAATGTCCGGGGAGCTGTTTTTT. Its protein is CATPSDRGMSGELFF.

In this sample, this clone turned up once. The chain has TRBV7-9 and TRBJ1-4; 7 bases match TRBD1. Germline V gene data show CDR1 as SEHNR and CDR2 as FQNEAQ (reference sequence). J lost 8 bases, V lost 3 bases, and 3 bases had no gene match. This CDR3 contains 13 residues. CDR3 loop: CASSLQGEEKLFF. The DNA of the CDR3 is TGTGCCAGCAGCTTGCAGGGGGAGGAAAAACTGTTTTTT.

The chain has TRBV3-1 (or the pseudogene TRBV3-2) and TRBJ1-5, with D unclear. Germline V gene sequence: CDR1 LGHDT, CDR2 YNNKEL (reference sequence). V was clipped by 1 base and J by 7 bases, with 11 bases between them. This CDR3 region has 14 residues. Written as DNA, the CDR3 is TGTGCCAGCAGCCAAGGACGGGAAAGCCAGCCCCAGCATTTT. As protein: CASSQGRESQPQHF.

The chain links TRBV6-5 to TRBJ1-3; TRBD1 is a possible D gene (5 bases). The CDR3 length is 15 residues. V shed 2 bases and J shed 2 bases, with 10 bases lying between them. Germline V lookup: CDR1 MNHEY, CDR2 SVGAGI. The DNA for the CDR3 is TGTGCCAGCAGTTACATTATGGGGGCTGGAAACACCATATATTTT. Translating gives CASSYIMGAGNTIYF.

The rearrangement uses TRBV6-5 and TRBJ2-5; D not certain. The V end lost 2 bases, the J end lost 5 bases, and 9 bases lay between the germline ends. Germline CDR1 is MNHEY and CDR2 is SVGAGI. The CDR3 loop spans 13 amino acids. The CDR3 sequence is CASSYEKRETQYF. The CDR3 DNA sequence: TGTGCCAGCAGTTACGAGAAACGGGAGACCCAGTACTTC.

The V and J genes are TRBV5-6 and TRBJ2-2, with a weak D call TRBD1 (6 bases). The length of the CDR3 is 17 residues. The V gene's germline CDR1 is SGHDT and CDR2 YYEEEE. Trimming pared 4 bases from V and 1 base from J, leaving 17 bases between. DNA of the CDR3: TGTGCCAGCAGCGGGGGATACAGGGTTAGGAACACCGGGGAGCTGTTTTTT. It yields the protein CASSGGYRVRNTGELFF.

The rearrangement uses TRBV10-2 and TRBJ1-2; a weak D match, TRBD1 (5 bases). Trimming took off 2 bases at V and 5 bases at J, with 9 bases between the two ends. The CDR3 totals 13 residues. In germline, CDR1 is WSHSY, CDR2 SAAADI. The DNA of the CDR3 is TGCGCCAGCAGTGAGGGGGGATTTTATGGCTACACCTTC. It encodes CASSEGGFYGYTF.

This clone is a singleton in its sample. The rearrangement joins TRBV18 to TRBJ2-6; maybe TRBD1 (5 bases). Trimming pared 2 bases from V and 0 bases from J, leaving 11 bases between. There are 17 residues in the CDR3. Per germline, CDR1 KGHSH and CDR2 LQKENI. CDR3 nucleotides: TGTGCCAGCTCACCAGCTACAGGCTCCTCTGGGGCCAACGTCCTGACTTTC. Encoded protein: CASSPATGSSGANVLTF.

V gene TRBV5-4 combines with J gene TRBJ1-2; D is unclear. Germline V CDR1 and CDR2: SGHNT, YYREEE (reference sequence). Trimming pared 0 bases from V and 0 bases from J, leaving 6 bases between. The CDR3 totals 14 residues. The CDR3 DNA reads as TGTGCCAGCAGCTTGGAACACTCTAACTATGGCTACACCTTC. Protein sequence: CASSLEHSNYGYTF. The full variable domain, in which reference TRBV5-4 and TRBJ1-2 provide the parts outside the CDR3, is ETGVTQSPTHLIKTRGQQVTLRCSSQSGHNTVSWYQQALGQGPQFIFQYYREEENGRGNFPPRFSGLQFPNYSSELNVNALELDDSALYLCASSLEHSNYGYTFGSGTRLTVV.

The chain combines TRBV28 with TRBJ1-2; 7 bases line up with TRBD1. The CDR3 extends over 13 amino acids. Germline CDR1 MDHEN, CDR2 SYDVKM. Losses at the gene ends were 7 bases for V and 8 bases for J; bases not matched to a gene: 10. CDR3 sequence: CASTDGQERGYTF. The CDR3 region has the DNA TGTGCCAGCACAGACGGACAGGAAAGGGGCTACACCTTC.